A single sample gave rise to the 20 T cell receptor beta chains below, sequenced in a study of T cells expressing NK-cell markers (dated by TCRdb to the early 2020s). The receptor library was made with 5' RACE. The sequencer listed for this sample is Illumina HiSeq 2000. Based on TCRdb reprocessing of the reads, there is one entry per CDR3 protein sequence, and DNA is missing. In this sample's table one finds 550,000 or so distinct CDR3 sequences. Clones ranked in the top ten supply 3% to 4.5% of the sample. What was sequenced was blood T cells: a sorted CD56 or NKG2C T cell subset, CD4+ or CD8+ T cells, or bulk PBMC T cells (not recorded which). These receptors came from a man between 18 and 29 years old in good health. Donor details come from another sample of the same person, matched by shared clones.

The chain has TRBV30 and TRBJ2-7; lacking DNA, the TRBD1 call made by TCRdb goes unchecked. The CDR3 is 11 residues long. Germline values: CDR1 GTSNPN, CDR2 SVGIG (reference sequence). Here the CDR3 reads CAHTGGYEQYF.

The gene calls are TRBV29-1 and TRBJ2-7. This CDR3 has 13 amino acids. Germline V gene lookup returns CDR1 SQVTM and CDR2 ANQGSEA. The chain's CDR3 is CSVWLRSSYEQYF.

The chain is built from TRBV21-1 and TRBJ2-5; TCRdb calls TRBD1, which cannot be checked without DNA. TRBV21-1 has pseudogene status. The CDR3 contains 17 residues. The chain's CDR3 is CASSKGYPRALGETQYF.

This chain joins TRBV7-2 and TRBJ2-3; checking the TCRdb D call of TRBD1 is not possible without DNA. The CDR3 is made up of 17 amino acids. In germline, CDR1 is SGHTA, CDR2 FQGNSA. This CDR3 reads CASSLAPPTGVGDTQYF.

The V call is TRBV6-2 or TRBV6-3, the J call TRBJ2-7. The CDR3 runs 12 residues. Per germline, CDR1 MNHEY and CDR2 SVGEGT. The CDR3 sequence: CASRDHLREQYF.

This chain joins TRBV12-3 or TRBV12-4 and TRBJ2-1. The CDR3 covers 11 residues. CDR3 protein: CASLGNNEQFF.

The chain couples TRBV4-2 to TRBJ1-1; absent DNA, TCRdb's TRBD1 call cannot be checked. The CDR3 is 15 amino acids. CDR1 is LGHNA and CDR2 is YNFKEQ in the germline V gene. CDR3 residues: CASSPTDRVTTEAFF.

The chain recombines TRBV29-1 with TRBJ2-5; the TCRdb call, TRBD1, lacks DNA for checking. CDR3 length: 12 amino acids. In germline, CDR1 is SQVTM, CDR2 ANQGSEA. This CDR3 reads CSHGGKGETQYF.

The chain uses TRBV18 and TRBJ2-2; the D call of TRBD1 rests on TCRdb alone, since no DNA is present to check it. This CDR3 comprises 18 residues. The germline V gene has CDR1 KGHSH and CDR2 LQKENI. CDR3 sequence: CASSPLIIRGKNTGELFF.

This chain connects TRBV6-2 or TRBV6-3 to TRBJ2-7; TCRdb gives TRBD1 as the D gene, but with no DNA this cannot be confirmed. Germline V gene sequence: CDR1 MNHEY, CDR2 SVGEGT. CDR3 length: 13 residues. The CDR3 loop reads CASSRERPYEQYF.

The chain carries TRBV2 and TRBJ2-1. This CDR3 is 12 amino acids long. Germline V gene data show CDR1 as SNHLY and CDR2 as FYNNEI. CDR3 in amino acids: CASLRLYNEQFF.

This rearrangement joins TRBV6-6 to TRBJ2-3. This CDR3 region has 12 residues. Germline V gives CDR1 MNHNY, CDR2 SVGAGI (reference sequence). CDR3 region: CAVSSSTDTQYF.

V usage is TRBV11-2 and J usage is TRBJ2-5; without DNA, the TCRdb call of TRBD2 cannot be checked. Germline-derived CDR1 and CDR2 are SGHAT and FQNNGV. CDR3 length: 11 residues. The CDR3 region is CASSTRAVQYF.

The genes are TRBV20-1 and TRBJ1-6. Looked up from germline, CDR1 is DFQATT and CDR2 is SNEGSKA (reference sequence). CDR3 length: 15 residues. The CDR3 reads CSASSGGPYNSPLHF.

The CDR3 protein is CASRGTAYNEQFF. The chain combines TRBV27 with TRBJ2-1; there is no DNA to check the TCRdb D call of TRBD1. This CDR3 has 13 amino acids. CDR1 MNHEY and CDR2 SMNVEV come from the germline V gene (reference sequence).

The V and J genes are TRBV10-3 and TRBJ2-7; the D call from TCRdb, TRBD1, cannot be confirmed without DNA. Germline V gene lookup returns CDR1 ENHRY and CDR2 SYGVKD. This CDR3 has 16 amino acids. The CDR3: CAITPKLRDETREQYF.

The CDR3 region is CATSPSEGEQFF. V gene TRBV15 combines with J gene TRBJ2-1; the D call from TCRdb, TRBD2, cannot be confirmed without DNA. Germline V lookup: CDR1 LNHNV, CDR2 YYDKDF (reference sequence). The CDR3 contains 12 residues.

The chain couples TRBV7-8 to TRBJ2-5; TCRdb names TRBD1, which stays unverified in the absence of DNA. Germline V CDR1 and CDR2: SGHVS, FQNEAQ. CDR3 length equals 14 residues. CDR3 amino acids: CASSLPGMQETQYF.

This chain uses TRBV15 with TRBJ1-1. CDR3 length equals 13 residues. Germline loops: CDR1 LNHNV, CDR2 YYDKDF (reference sequence). The CDR3 region is CATSRDSEDPSFF.

The chain recombines TRBV4-2 with TRBJ2-6. This CDR3 region has 16 residues. Germline CDR1 and CDR2: LGHNA and YNFKEQ. The CDR3 reads CASSPESVGGANVLTF.